A selection of T cell receptor beta chains follows, all from one sample in a study of cytomegalovirus exposure and HLA in healthy donors. The protocol was immunoSEQ multiplex PCR, while the TCRdb copy is restricted to in-frame clones and leaves out a portion. Seen here are about 140,000 clones, over 75% observed once, and the top ten hold 0.95% to 1.5%. The specimen sequenced was PBMCs. These receptors were taken from a female donor in good health and CMV-seronegative. Both conserved end residues are part of each CDR3. The order of the fields is CDR3 DNA, CDR3 protein, clone size, CDR3 length, J gene, V gene, D gene. A D gene is named only where the DNA matches it firmly. Expanded clones are given a class, and other clones once, few, many or no size at all.

TGTGCCAGCAGTTACGGGCCAGGGAACTATGGCTACACCTTC	CASSYGPGNYGYTF	NA	14	TRBJ1-2	TRBV6-5	NA
TGTGCCAGCAGCTCCCGAGAGTTTGATACGCAGTATTTT	CASSSREFDTQYF	NA	13	TRBJ2-3	TRBV5-4	NA
TGTGCCAGCAGTAAAGGTTCTGGGGCGACGTTCGATGGCTACACCTTC	CASSKGSGATFDGYTF	NA	16	TRBJ1-2	TRBV2	NA
TGTGCCAGCTCACTAGCGGGAGTGCCCCCGTACGAGCAGTACTTC	CASSLAGVPPYEQYF	NA	15	TRBJ2-7	TRBV18	TRBD2
TGTGCCAGCAGCGTAGACGCGGGGAACACTGAAGCTTTCTTT	CASSVDAGNTEAFF	NA	14	TRBJ1-1	TRBV9	NA
TGCGCCAGCAGCCTGGGTGCTAGCGGTCTGGTTGGGCAGTTCTTC	CASSLGASGLVGQFF	NA	15	TRBJ2-1	TRBV4-1	TRBD2
TGTGCCAGCAGCGTAAGGTCGGGTGGCGACTCCTACAATGAGCAGTTCTTC	CASSVRSGGDSYNEQFF	NA	17	TRBJ2-1	TRBV9	NA
TGTGCCAGCAGCTTACCCCCCCAGGGGGGCCTCTACGAGCAGTACTTC	CASSLPPQGGLYEQYF	NA	16	TRBJ2-7	TRBV7-7	NA
TGTGCCAGCAGCGGACAGGGGGCAAGACAGCCCCAGCATTTT	CASSGQGARQPQHF	NA	14	TRBJ1-5	TRBV2	TRBD1
TGTGCCAGCACCGAGGACAGTGGTGTTCGGTCGTACATTCAGTACTTC	CASTEDSGVRSYIQYF	NA	16	TRBJ2-4	TRBV7-9	NA
TGTGCCAGCAGCTCGAGGGGAGGTGAGACCCAGTACTTC	CASSSRGGETQYF	NA	13	TRBJ2-5	TRBV5-6	NA
TGTGCCAGCAGGAACCGGGACAGGGTGGGGTACGAGCAGTACTTC	CASRNRDRVGYEQYF	NA	15	TRBJ2-7	TRBV28	TRBD1
TGTGCCAGCAGTACAGGGGGCGCGGGTGAAAAACTGTTTTTT	CASSTGGAGEKLFF	NA	14	TRBJ1-4	TRBV6-1	TRBD1
TGTGCCATCGGAGGGGGACTAGCGGGAGTCGATGAGCAGTTCTTC	CAIGGGLAGVDEQFF	NA	15	TRBJ2-1	TRBV10-3	TRBD2
TGTGCCAGCCGGGTATCGGTTGGGCCTTACGCGCGAGGGACAGATACGCAGTATTTT	CASRVSVGPYARGTDTQYF	NA	19	TRBJ2-3	TRBV7-8	NA
TGTGCCAGCAGCTTATTTGGCGGGAGCCCCACAGAGACCCAGTACTTC	CASSLFGGSPTETQYF	once	16	TRBJ2-5	TRBV11-2	TRBD2
TGCGCCAGCAGCCCCCACAGGGAAAACACTGAAGCTTTCTTT	CASSPHRENTEAFF	NA	14	TRBJ1-1	TRBV5-1	NA
TGTGCCAGCAGATCGACTAGCGGGAGGTTTTACAATGAGCAGTTCTTC	CASRSTSGRFYNEQFF	few	16	TRBJ2-1	TRBV7-9	TRBD2
TGTGCCAGCAGTTATGGGACAGGGGCCACAGATACGCAGTATTTT	CASSYGTGATDTQYF	few	15	TRBJ2-3	TRBV6-5	TRBD1
TGTGCCAGCAGTTACGTCGGAAAACTGTTTTTT	CASSYVGKLFF	NA	11	TRBJ1-4	TRBV6-6	NA
TGTGCCAGCAGCTCTCGGACTAGCGGGAGTACCGGGGAGCTGTTTTTT	CASSSRTSGSTGELFF	NA	16	TRBJ2-2	TRBV5-4	TRBD2
TGTGCCAGCAGTCCTGGGGGGGGAGGGCAGCCCCAGCATTTT	CASSPGGGGQPQHF	NA	14	TRBJ1-5	TRBV28	NA
TGTGCCAGCTCACAGGGCAGGGACTCTGAAGCTTTCTTT	CASSQGRDSEAFF	NA	13	TRBJ1-1	TRBV18	NA
TGTGCCAGCATCATATCCCCGGGACTAGCGCGCTCCTACAATGAGCAGTTCTTC	CASIISPGLARSYNEQFF	once	18	TRBJ2-1	TRBV21-1	NA
TGTGCCAGCAGTTACTCGATAGAGAACACTGAAGCTTTCTTT	CASSYSIENTEAFF	few	14	TRBJ1-1	TRBV6-5	NA
TGCAGCGTCACGAGGACAGGGGGCTACGAGCAGTACTTC	CSVTRTGGYEQYF	NA	13	TRBJ2-7	TRBV29-1	TRBD1
TGTGCCAGCTCACCAACTAGCTCCTACAATGAGCAGTTCTTC	CASSPTSSYNEQFF	once	14	TRBJ2-1	TRBV18	NA
TGTGCCAGCAGCCTGACCCGGGACACCTACGAGCAGTACTTC	CASSLTRDTYEQYF	NA	14	TRBJ2-7	TRBV7-7	NA
TGTGCAAGTCGCTTAGTTGCTCAGTACCCTGAAGCTTTCTTT	CASRLVAQYPEAFF	few	14	TRBJ1-1	TRBV12-2	NA
TGTGCCAGCAGTTCGGGGGGCTCTGGAAACACCATATATTTT	CASSSGGSGNTIYF	NA	14	TRBJ1-3	TRBV6-6	NA
TGTGCCAGCAGCTTAAAGGGTACAGGGGGAAGCACAGATACGCAGTATTTT	CASSLKGTGGSTDTQYF	NA	17	TRBJ2-3	TRBV11-2	TRBD1
TGTGCCAGCAGCTTAATGGCCGCGGGCCGAGAGCAGTACTTC	CASSLMAAGREQYF	NA	14	TRBJ2-7	TRBV7-9	NA
TGCAGCGTTGAAGAGGAGAGGACAGGGCTAGAGCAGTTCTTC	CSVEEERTGLEQFF	NA	14	TRBJ2-1	TRBV29-1	TRBD1
TGTGCCAGCAGACCTACTAGCGGGAGGGCCCCGGTTCTAGAGACCCAGTACTTC	CASRPTSGRAPVLETQYF	NA	18	TRBJ2-5	TRBV28	TRBD2
TGTGCCAGCAGTGCGACTTACGAGCAGTACTTC	CASSATYEQYF	NA	11	TRBJ2-7	TRBV28	NA
TGTGCCAGCAGCTTGGTACAGTACACTAGCACAGATACGCAGTATTTT	CASSLVQYTSTDTQYF	once	16	TRBJ2-3	TRBV5-4	NA
TGTGCCAGTAGGGGACTCTCCAGCATCGGGGAGCTGTTTTTT	CASRGLSSIGELFF	NA	14	TRBJ2-2	TRBV19	NA
TGTGCCAGTAGGACCGCCCGAGACAGGTCCTATGGCTACACCTTC	CASRTARDRSYGYTF	NA	15	TRBJ1-2	TRBV19	NA
TGTGCCAGCAGTTTCTCTAGGGGGACCCAGTACTTC	CASSFSRGTQYF	NA	12	TRBJ2-5	TRBV28	NA
TGTGCTAGCAGCGAAGTCGGGCAAGAGACCCAGTACTTC	CASSEVGQETQYF	NA	13	TRBJ2-5	TRBV7-7	NA
TGTGCCAGCACCTCCGGACTAGCGCACAATGAGCAGTTCTTC	CASTSGLAHNEQFF	NA	14	TRBJ2-1	TRBV27	TRBD2
TGTGCCAGCAGCTTAAATGCCGGGAACACTGAAGCTTTCTTT	CASSLNAGNTEAFF	NA	14	TRBJ1-1	TRBV7-9	NA
TGCAGTTACTTGTACAATGAGCAGTTCTTC	CSYLYNEQFF	NA	10	TRBJ2-1	TRBV29-1	NA
TGCGCCAGCAGCCAAGACCCCGGCAGGGGGCTATGGGAGCAGTACTTC	CASSQDPGRGLWEQYF	once	16	TRBJ2-7	TRBV4-1	TRBD1
TGTGCCAGCAGTGGGAGCCCTAGGAGCTACACCTTC	CASSGSPRSYTF	NA	12	TRBJ1-2	TRBV28	NA
TGTGCCATCGGGACTAGCGGGAGAGGTATCTACGAGCAGTACTTC	CAIGTSGRGIYEQYF	NA	15	TRBJ2-7	TRBV6-1	TRBD2
TGTGCCAGCCGAGGGCCGTCTAACTATGGCTACACCTTC	CASRGPSNYGYTF	NA	13	TRBJ1-2	TRBV7-9	NA
TGTGCCAGCAGCTTAGGTGCTCTCCCTAGGGGCGAAAAACTGTTTTTT	CASSLGALPRGEKLFF	few	16	TRBJ1-4	TRBV7-9	NA
TGTGCCAGCAGCCAAGAAGGACTAAACCTTAATGAAAAACTGTTTTTT	CASSQEGLNLNEKLFF	NA	16	TRBJ1-4	TRBV4-2	NA
TGTGCCAGCAGCTTTCAGGGGGTGGCAGATACGCAGTATTTT	CASSFQGVADTQYF	NA	14	TRBJ2-3	TRBV13	TRBD1
TGTGCCAGCAGCTTAGGCCGGGAGATCGCTGAAGCTTTCTTT	CASSLGREIAEAFF	NA	14	TRBJ1-1	TRBV13	NA
TGCGCCAGCAGCCAAGTAGCGGGGCAGGGAATCCAAGATACGCAGTATTTT	CASSQVAGQGIQDTQYF	NA	17	TRBJ2-3	TRBV4-1	TRBD2
TGTGCCAGCAGTTACGGCTCGGGGACTAGCGCCTACGAGCAGTACTTC	CASSYGSGTSAYEQYF	NA	16	TRBJ2-7	TRBV6-5	TRBD2
TGTGCCAGCAGCCCAGGGGCAGGCGACGAGCAGTACTTC	CASSPGAGDEQYF	few	13	TRBJ2-7	TRBV9	NA
TGTGCCAGCAGCTATGGACAGGACTACGAGCAGTACTTC	CASSYGQDYEQYF	NA	13	TRBJ2-7	TRBV7-9	TRBD1